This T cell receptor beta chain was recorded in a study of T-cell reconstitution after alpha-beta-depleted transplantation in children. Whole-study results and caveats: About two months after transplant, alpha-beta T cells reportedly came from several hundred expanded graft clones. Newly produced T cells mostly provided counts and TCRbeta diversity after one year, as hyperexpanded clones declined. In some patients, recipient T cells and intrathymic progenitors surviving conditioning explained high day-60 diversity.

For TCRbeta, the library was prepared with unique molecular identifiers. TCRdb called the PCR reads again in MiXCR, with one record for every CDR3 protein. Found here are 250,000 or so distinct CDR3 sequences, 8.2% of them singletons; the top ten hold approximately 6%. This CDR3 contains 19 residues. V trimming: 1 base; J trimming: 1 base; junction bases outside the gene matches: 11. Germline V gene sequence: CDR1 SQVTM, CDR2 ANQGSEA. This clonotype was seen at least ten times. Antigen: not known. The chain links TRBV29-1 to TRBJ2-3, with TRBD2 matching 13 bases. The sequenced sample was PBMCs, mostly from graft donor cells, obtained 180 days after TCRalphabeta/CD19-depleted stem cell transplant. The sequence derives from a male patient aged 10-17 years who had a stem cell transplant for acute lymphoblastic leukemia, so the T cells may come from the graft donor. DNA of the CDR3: TGCAGCGTTGAAGGGGGATGGCAAGGGACTAGCGGGGGCACAGATACGCAGTATTTT. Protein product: CSVEGGWQGTSGGTDTQYF.